The 30 T cell receptor beta chains below come from one sample, sequenced in a study of identical twins. Via MiXCR, TCRdb re-called the 5' RACE reads, giving one row per CDR3 protein. Of 1.5 million to 2 million distinct CDR3 sequences in the sample, 32% were seen once. The sequencing input was cord blood. These TCRs come from a newborn girl in good health.

This clonotype showed up just a few times. J is TRBJ2-7 and V is TRBV5-1, with TRBD2 matching over 7 bases. Germline V gene data show CDR1 as SGHRS and CDR2 as YFSETQ. V was clipped by 0 bases and J by 4 bases; unmatched bases: 10. CDR3 length: 16 amino acids. DNA for the CDR3: TGCGCCAGCAGCTTGGCGTGGGACTACCCAAAGTACGAGCAGTACTTC. It is translated as CASSLAWDYPKYEQYF.

The chain carries TRBV4-2 and TRBJ2-4; possible D gene TRBD1, 7 bases. Between the trimmed V and J ends, which lost 1 base and 6 bases, there was a span of 13 bases. The CDR3 is 15 residues long. Germline loops: CDR1 LGHNA, CDR2 YNFKEQ. DNA for the CDR3: TGTGCCAGCAGCCAAGCAGGGGGGAGTAGAAACATTCAGTACTTC. Translation: CASSQAGGSRNIQYF.

The V and J genes are TRBV2 and TRBJ1-1; tentatively, D is TRBD1 (6 bases). Germline V gene sequence: CDR1 SNHLY, CDR2 FYNNEI. Deletions cut 5 bases from V and 7 bases from J, with 11 bases between. The CDR3 runs to 12 residues. The CDR3 nucleotides are TGTGCCAGCAGTTCCGGGACACTTGAAGCTTTCTTT. Translation: CASSSGTLEAFF. The variable domain in full, with the rest retrieved from reference TRBV2 and TRBJ1-1, is EPEVTQTPSHQVTQMGQEVILRCVPISNHLYFYWYRQILGQKVEFLVSFYNNEISEKSEIFDDQFSVERPDGSNFTLKIRSTKLEDSAMYFCASSSGTLEAFFGQGTRLTVV.

This clonotype has more than one count but fewer than ten. The CDR3 loop reads CSASGTANSPLHF. The DNA for the CDR3 is TGCAGTGCTTCCGGGACAGCAAATTCACCCCTCCACTTT. J is TRBJ1-6 and V is TRBV20-1; 7 nucleotides match TRBD1. Unmatched junction bases numbered 5, after V lost 5 bases and J lost 7 bases. The CDR3 loop spans 13 amino acids. Per the germline V gene, CDR1 is DFQATT and CDR2 is SNEGSKA (reference sequence).

This chain links TRBV10-3 with TRBJ2-3; D call uncertain. The CDR3 totals 14 residues. V was clipped by 5 bases and J by 0 bases, with 9 bases between them. Germline V lookup: CDR1 ENHRY, CDR2 SYGVKD. The CDR3 here is CAISRHLSTDTQYF. The DNA for the CDR3 is TGTGCCATCAGTCGACACTTAAGCACAGATACGCAGTATTTT.

The gene calls are TRBV27 and TRBJ1-2; 10 nucleotides agree with TRBD1. V gave up 3 bases and J gave up 9 bases; unmatched junction bases: 10. Germline-derived CDR1 and CDR2 are MNHEY and SMNVEV (reference sequence). The CDR3 consists of 15 residues. In DNA, the CDR3 is TGTGCCAGCAGTTTTACCCGAGGGACAGGGGAGAGCTACACCTTC. Protein product: CASSFTRGTGESYTF.

This clonotype was seen a single time. This chain uses TRBV7-2 with TRBJ1-2; TRBD1 matches 8 bases. The germline CDR1 and CDR2 sequences are SGHTA and FQGNSA. This CDR3 comprises 16 residues. V lost 1 base and J lost 5; bases outside the gene matches: 9. The DNA for the CDR3 is TGTGCCAGCAGCTTAGGGACAGGGTTTTTTTTTTATGGCTACACCTTC. Translating gives CASSLGTGFFFYGYTF.

This clonotype was seen only a few times. The J gene is TRBJ2-4, the V gene TRBV20-1; D gene uncertain. V dropped 2 bases and J dropped 0 bases, with 17 bases sitting between them. Looked up from germline, CDR1 is DFQATT and CDR2 is SNEGSKA (reference sequence). This CDR3 comprises 17 residues. The CDR3 spells CSARIMDLGLAKNIQYF. Here the CDR3 DNA reads TGCAGTGCTAGAATTATGGACCTAGGGCTAGCCAAAAACATTCAGTACTTC.

Only a few counts were recorded for this clonotype. The chain employs TRBV7-9 and TRBJ2-1, with D possibly being TRBD2 (6 bases). Germline assignment: CDR1 SEHNR and CDR2 FQNEAQ (reference sequence). CDR3 length: 14 amino acids. With 3 bases removed from V and 3 bases from J, the gap between germline ends came to 9 bases. Here the CDR3 reads CASSFERVYNEQFF. The CDR3 DNA follows: TGTGCCAGCAGCTTTGAGCGGGTCTACAATGAGCAGTTCTTC.

The chain is built from TRBV4-2 and TRBJ2-7, with 9 bases identical to TRBD1. Trimming removed 1 base from V and 6 bases from J; junction bases left unmatched: 4. Germline V gives CDR1 LGHNA, CDR2 YNFKEQ. CDR3 length equals 14 residues. The CDR3 loop is CASSQVGQGSEQYF. The DNA for the CDR3 is TGTGCCAGCAGCCAAGTGGGACAGGGAAGCGAGCAGTACTTC.

The chain combines TRBV20-1 with TRBJ1-6, with TRBD1 identical over 7 bases. The CDR3 totals 17 residues. V gave up 6 bases and J gave up 2 bases; unmatched junction bases: 13. Germline CDR1 reads DFQATT; CDR2 reads SNEGSKA (reference sequence). The CDR3 coding sequence is TGCAGTGCCTGTCCGACAGGGATCATCCCCTATAATTCACCCCTCCACTTT. This sequence encodes CSACPTGIIPYNSPLHF.

The chain combines TRBV20-1 with TRBJ2-3; 9 positions match TRBD2. V lost 3 bases, J lost 9 bases, and 13 bases stayed unmatched. Per the germline V gene, CDR1 is DFQATT and CDR2 is SNEGSKA (reference sequence). The CDR3 spans 15 residues. CDR3 in DNA: TGCAGTGCTAGGGCTAGCGGGGACCGCCCAGGGACGCAGTATTTT. Its protein product is CSARASGDRPGTQYF.

This clonotype has more than one count but fewer than ten. The V gene is TRBV7-2, the J gene TRBJ2-3, with D possibly matching TRBD1 (5 bases). Germline CDR1 reads SGHTA; CDR2 reads FQGNSA. V lost 3 bases, J lost 4 bases, and 14 bases lay in between. The CDR3 totals 15 residues. Written as DNA, the CDR3 is TGTGCCAGCAGCTTTGAAGCCTTACAGGCAGATACGCAGTATTTT. This codes for CASSFEALQADTQYF.

This clonotype turned up a few times. This chain connects TRBV4-1 to TRBJ1-2; 10 nucleotides line up with TRBD1. The CDR3 is made up of 17 amino acids. V gave up 1 base and J gave up 1 base; unmatched junction bases: 6. The germline CDR1 and CDR2 sequences are MGHRA and YSYEKL. The CDR3 here is CASSQGTGGRINYGYTF. The CDR3 region has the DNA TGCGCCAGCAGCCAAGGGACAGGGGGAAGGATTAACTATGGCTACACCTTC.

The chain employs TRBV29-1 and TRBJ1-4; D is uncertain. The CDR3 consists of 13 residues. Germline CDR1 reads SQVTM; CDR2 reads ANQGSEA. V was cut by 7 bases and J by 5 bases, with 14 bases left in between. The CDR3 spells CSATGPGNEKLFF. The CDR3 nucleotides are TGCAGCGCCACTGGGCCGGGAAATGAAAAACTGTTTTTT.

This clonotype has only a few counts. The chain links TRBV9 to TRBJ2-3, with 7 positions matching TRBD2. Germline V lookup: CDR1 SGDLS, CDR2 YYNGEE. The CDR3 runs to 14 residues. The ends lost 0 bases at V and 3 bases at J; junction bases unmatched: 1. This CDR3 reads CASSVGEGTDTQYF. CDR3 nucleotides: TGTGCCAGCAGCGTAGGGGAGGGAACAGATACGCAGTATTTT. Supplemented by reference TRBV9 and TRBJ2-3, the full variable domain reads DSGVTQTPKHLITATGQRVTLRCSPRSGDLSVYWYQQSLDQGLQFLIQYYNGEERAKGNILERFSAQQFPDLHSELNLSSLELGDSALYFCASSVGEGTDTQYFGPGTRLTVL.

This chain connects TRBV2 to TRBJ2-4; the D is unclear. The better agreement between TRBJ2-5 and the DNA end casts doubt on the J call. The CDR3 has 14 residues. CDR1 and CDR2 from the germline V gene are SNHLY and FYNNEI. The CDR3 DNA reads TGTGCCAGCAGTCCCCCAACTCGGTGGGAGACCCAGTACTTC. It codes for CASSPPTRWETQYF.

The chain uses TRBV10-3 and TRBJ1-5, with D possibly TRBD1 on 6 matching bases. V was pared by 2 bases and J by 7 bases, with 12 bases between. CDR1 ENHRY and CDR2 SYGVKD come from the germline V gene. This CDR3 spans 14 amino acids. The CDR3 DNA reads as TGTGCCATCAGTGAGACAGGGCTGGGCCAGCCCCAGCATTTT. Translated: CAISETGLGQPQHF.

The CDR3 sequence is CASGLVLTGGRTEAFF. CDR3 DNA: TGTGCTAGTGGTTTGGTACTAACAGGGGGGCGGACTGAAGCTTTCTTT. The J gene is TRBJ1-1, the V gene TRBV12-5; 8 bases fit TRBD1. The V gene end was trimmed by 0 bases and the J gene end by 5 bases; junction bases not matched to a gene: 8. Germline V gene lookup returns CDR1 LGHNT and CDR2 FRNRAP. The CDR3 has 16 residues.

The chain employs TRBV4-1 and TRBJ2-3, with 12 positions matching TRBD2. The germline CDR1 and CDR2 sequences are MGHRA and YSYEKL. V was clipped by 1 base and J by 2 bases; unmatched bases: 7. CDR3 length: 18 amino acids. CDR3: CASSQGLAGVGNTDTQYF. The DNA of the CDR3 is TGCGCCAGCAGCCAAGGACTAGCGGGAGTTGGTAACACAGATACGCAGTATTTT.

This sequence joins TRBV20-1 and TRBJ2-1, with 9 nucleotides matching TRBD2. The length of the CDR3 is 16 residues. V dropped 1 base and J dropped 4; count of bases not matched to a gene: 8. Germline V gives CDR1 DFQATT, CDR2 SNEGSKA (reference sequence). The CDR3, as DNA: TGCAGTGCTAGAGCGCCCAAGGCGGGGGGGTACAATGAGCAGTTCTTC. It specifies CSARAPKAGGYNEQFF.

The chain recombines TRBV10-3 with TRBJ1-2, with 10 bases matching TRBD1. This CDR3 comprises 15 residues. The V segment lost 10 bases and the J segment 2 bases; nucleotides outside the gene matches: 10. In germline, CDR1 is ENHRY, CDR2 SYGVKD. The CDR3 region has the DNA TGTGCCAATTCACCCGGGGGACAGGGGAACTATGGCTACACCTTC. Its protein product is CANSPGGQGNYGYTF.

This clonotype was seen a few times. The genes are TRBV20-1 and TRBJ2-1; D is unresolved. The CDR3 sequence is 12 residues long. Trimming cost V 0 bases and J 4 bases, with 4 bases left between them. CDR1 is DFQATT, CDR2 SNEGSKA, per germline (reference sequence). The CDR3 is CSARDKYNEQFF. The CDR3 bases are TGCAGTGCTAGAGACAAATACAATGAGCAGTTCTTC.

This clonotype occurred many times. V usage is TRBV4-1 and J usage is TRBJ1-5, with D possibly matching TRBD1 (6 bases). The V and J ends lost 3 bases and 1 base respectively, with 10 bases between them. The CDR3 loop spans 15 amino acids. CDR1 is MGHRA and CDR2 is YSYEKL in the germline V gene. The CDR3 nucleotides read TGCGCCAGCAGCCAGGCCGACAGGAGCAATCAGCCCCAGCATTTT. Translated, it gives CASSQADRSNQPQHF.

This clonotype occurred a few times. J is TRBJ2-1 and V is TRBV20-1; either TRBD1 or TRBD2 may supply D (7 bases each). Deletions cut 6 bases from V and 4 bases from J, with 25 bases between. This CDR3 has 17 residues. The germline CDR1 and CDR2 sequences are DFQATT and SNEGSKA (reference sequence). CDR3 protein: CSAATPVRGREYNEQFF. Here the CDR3 DNA reads TGCAGTGCCGCTACGCCGGTTAGGGGGCGGGAGTACAATGAGCAGTTCTTC.

At least ten counts were recorded for this clonotype. The chain links TRBV3-1 to TRBJ1-2; D is possibly TRBD1 (6 bases). The length of the CDR3 is 17 residues. The germline V and J ends were trimmed by 3 bases and 4 bases, with 21 bases remaining between them. The germline V gene has CDR1 LGHDT and CDR2 YNNKEL (reference sequence). CDR3 sequence: CASSQDVFRQAGYGYTF. DNA of the CDR3: TGTGCCAGCAGCCAGGACGTTTTTCGACAGGCTGGCTATGGCTACACCTTC. Combining the CDR3 with reference TRBV3-1 and TRBJ1-2 gives the whole variable domain DTAVSQTPKYLVTQMGNDKSIKCEQNLGHDTMYWYKQDSKKFLKIMFSYNNKELIINETVPNRFSPKSPDKAHLNLHINSLELGDSAVYFCASSQDVFRQAGYGYTFGSGTRLTVV.

This clonotype turned up a few times. This sequence joins TRBV25-1 and TRBJ1-2; D gene ambiguous. Germline V CDR1 and CDR2: MGHDK, SYGVNS. The CDR3 totals 13 residues. V was trimmed by 4 bases and J by 4 bases, leaving 10 bases between them. CDR3 region: CASSGGPTYGYTF. The DNA for the CDR3 is TGTGCCAGCAGTGGAGGACCGACCTATGGCTACACCTTC.

This clonotype was detected only a few times. This chain joins TRBV20-1 and TRBJ2-3; D is unresolved. This CDR3 is 12 amino acids long. The V gene lost 6 bases and the J gene lost 4 bases, with 11 bases spanning the gap. In germline, CDR1 is DFQATT, CDR2 SNEGSKA (reference sequence). The CDR3, as DNA: TGCAGTGCCGACCTAGTCCCAGATACGCAGTATTTT. Residues: CSADLVPDTQYF.

The rearrangement joins TRBV7-9 to TRBJ2-1; 15 bases match TRBD2. The germline V gene has CDR1 SEHNR and CDR2 FQNEAQ (reference sequence). Trimming removed 1 base from V and 5 bases from J; junction bases left unmatched: 6. The CDR3 length is 18 residues. Here the CDR3 DNA reads TGTGCCAGCAGCTTAGACTGGACTAGCGGGGGGGGACACAATGAGCAGTTCTTC. This codes for CASSLDWTSGGGHNEQFF.

This chain uses TRBV7-2 with TRBJ1-2, with D perhaps TRBD1 (6 bases). V lost 3 bases and J lost 1, with 12 bases in between. Germline V gene lookup returns CDR1 SGHTA and CDR2 FQGNSA. The CDR3 is 15 residues long. The CDR3 sequence is CASSFGQLNNYGYTF. Here the CDR3 DNA reads TGTGCCAGCAGCTTCGGACAGCTTAATAACTATGGCTACACCTTC.